This T cell receptor (beta chain) appears in the sequencing data of a study of T cells in narcolepsy. Assay used: immunoSEQ multiplex PCR; TCRdb lists only in-frame clones, some missing. This sample yields more than 9,500 clones, of which about 94% are seen a single time; 0.85% to 1.3% belongs to the top ten. V shed 0 bases and J shed 9 bases, with 6 bases lying between them. Germline lookup yields CDR1 KGHSH and CDR2 LQKENI. This CDR3 contains 12 residues. General study results and limits: Reportedly, autoreactive clonotypes were serially detected in patients' blood but not controls'. In some patient and control memory CD4+ samples, autoreactive clones were absent.

With respect to this clone: The antigen is not known.

The sequencing input was CD45RA- memory CD4+ T cells from PBMCs. The TCR comes from a human donor with narcolepsy. The J gene is TRBJ2-1, the V gene TRBV18; the D is unclear. As DNA, the CDR3 is TGTGCCAGCTCACCACCGACCCGTGAGCAGTTCTTC. Its protein is CASSPPTREQFF.